This T cell receptor (beta chain) comes out of a study of radiotherapy plus CTLA-4 blockade in lung cancer. The CDR3 length is 15 residues. The V gene lost 2 bases and the J gene lost 5 bases, with 13 bases spanning the gap. Looked up from germline, CDR1 is WSHSY and CDR2 is SAAADI. Here immunoSEQ multiplex PCR was the method, and the copy in TCRdb shows in-frame clones only, minus some. The sample carries over 70,000 clones, about 86% recorded once. The material sequenced was peripheral blood, taken from a patient treated with radiotherapy plus ipilimumab. The source is a human donor with non-small cell lung cancer who had a partial response to radiotherapy plus ipilimumab. This rearrangement joins TRBV10-2 to TRBJ2-1; D is uncertain. The CDR3 bases are TGCGCCAGCAGTGAGCTGGCTGACTGGAACAATGAGCAGTTCTTC. Protein: CASSELADWNNEQFF.